This T cell receptor (beta chain) is drawn from a study of blood T cell repertoires in COVID-19. The wider study: Spain, Italy and the United States supplied samples that represented acute and convalescent COVID-19.

Germline values: CDR1 MNHNS, CDR2 SASEGT. The CDR3 has 14 residues. Trimming took 3 bases from V and 4 from J, leaving 12 bases between them. The protocol was immunoSEQ multiplex PCR, while the TCRdb copy is restricted to in-frame clones and leaves out a portion. There are about 480,000 clones in the sample; roughly nine tenths occur only once, and roughly 0.9% lies in the top ten. Material for sequencing was peripheral blood. The J gene is TRBJ1-1, the V gene TRBV6-1; D is ambiguous. This sequence was found in a man aged 18 to 35 with COVID-19, enrolled during active disease. The CDR3 loop is CASSEVNSPTEAFF. In DNA, the CDR3 is TGTGCCAGCAGTGAGGTGAACAGCCCCACTGAAGCTTTCTTT.